This TCR beta chain was retrieved from a study of cytomegalovirus exposure and HLA in healthy donors. Study findings and constraints: TCR association rates varied by HLA locus in a later analysis, with DRB1 highest and HLA-C lowest. It was taken for granted in presence/absence analyses that sequencing depth across donors was roughly uniform.

Germline assignment: CDR1 MNHEY and CDR2 SVGAGI. The CDR3 covers 15 residues. V dropped 5 bases and J dropped 10; count of bases not matched to a gene: 10. This clone appeared a few times. Its antigen remains unidentified. 60 Vbeta and 13 Jbeta primers were used in PCR. Using immunoSEQ multiplex PCR, the repertoire was profiled, and TCRdb retains in-frame clones only, with some absent. The sample lists under 110,000 clones, roughly 82% occurring once. This chain uses TRBV6-5 with TRBJ1-6, with TRBD1 identical over 8 bases. The clonotype comes from a middle-aged man in good health and CMV-seronegative. The sequencing sample was made of PBMCs. This chain's CDR3 is CASSQGDRTGSPLHF. The CDR3 nucleotides are TGTGCCAGCAGTCAAGGGGACAGGACGGGATCACCCCTCCACTTT.